Below, 13 T cell receptor beta chains from the same sample are listed, as sequenced in a study of shared clonotypes between healthy human individuals. Data came from immunoSEQ multiplex PCR; TCRdb stores just in-frame clones and leaves some out. The profile shows some 2.3 million clones, 85% to 95% of them singletons. Sequencing was done on a sample of naive CD4+ T cells from PBMCs. Documented subset: CD45RA+ positively selected. Every receptor here comes from a man aged 18 to 29 in good health. Some clones in this sample may be carry-over from other donors' samples.

The genes are TRBV5-1 and TRBJ1-2; 7 bases align to TRBD1. V was pared by 6 bases and J by 7 bases, with 6 bases of the junction left unmatched. Germline V gene sequence: CDR1 SGHRS, CDR2 YFSETQ. The CDR3 runs to 12 residues. In DNA form, the CDR3 reads TGCGCCAGCACCCTAACAGGGGTTGGCTACACCTTC. It is translated as CASTLTGVGYTF.

The V call is TRBV19, the J call TRBJ1-2; the D gene is possibly TRBD1 (5 bases). The length of the CDR3 is 14 residues. Between the trimmed V and J ends, which lost 0 bases and 5 bases, there was a span of 10 bases. Germline V lookup: CDR1 LNHDA, CDR2 SQIVND (reference sequence). CDR3 in amino acids: CASSIEARGYGYTF. In DNA form, the CDR3 reads TGTGCCAGTAGTATAGAGGCGAGGGGTTATGGCTACACCTTC.

The chain carries TRBV28 and TRBJ1-1; D perhaps matches TRBD1 (5 bases). Trimming removed 5 bases at V and 1 base at J, with 11 bases between. Germline assignment: CDR1 MDHEN and CDR2 SYDVKM. The CDR3 loop spans 14 amino acids. For the CDR3, the DNA is TGTGCCAGCAGTCATTGGGGCCAGAACACTGAAGCTTTCTTT. It encodes CASSHWGQNTEAFF.

This chain joins TRBV7-2 and TRBJ1-2, with D possibly being TRBD1 (5 bases). The V gene's germline CDR1 is SGHTA and CDR2 FQGNSA. V was pared by 5 bases and J by 3 bases, with 19 bases between. This CDR3 has 16 residues. The CDR3 spells CASSTHRGDPHYGYTF. The CDR3 nucleotides are TGTGCCAGCAGCACCCACCGGGGGGATCCGCACTATGGCTACACCTTC.

The J gene is TRBJ2-1, the V gene TRBV27, with 9 bases identical to TRBD2. Germline V gene sequence: CDR1 MNHEY, CDR2 SMNVEV (reference sequence). Trimming cost V 0 bases and J 10 bases; bases outside gene matches: 10. This CDR3 is built from 16 residues. The CDR3 is CASSLSTGTSISEQFF. DNA for the CDR3: TGTGCCAGCAGTTTATCAACGGGGACTAGCATCAGCGAGCAGTTCTTC.

Note on this clone: Other DNA sequences in this sample translate to the same CDR3. This rearrangement joins TRBV30 to TRBJ1-2; D ambiguous. Trimming removed 3 bases at V and 1 base at J, with 3 bases between. Germline V gives CDR1 GTSNPN, CDR2 SVGIG (reference sequence). CDR3 length equals 11 residues. CDR3 protein: CAWSGNYGYTF. The CDR3 DNA follows: TGTGCCTGGAGCGGTAACTATGGCTACACCTTC.

The V gene is TRBV28, the J gene TRBJ1-1, with a tentative D call TRBD1 (6 bases). The V and J ends lost 10 bases and 5 bases respectively, with 17 bases between them. This CDR3 contains 13 residues. Germline loops: CDR1 MDHEN, CDR2 SYDVKM. The chain's CDR3 is CANKAGGQTEAFF. CDR3 nucleotides: TGTGCCAATAAGGCCGGGGGGCAAACTGAAGCTTTCTTT. The full variable domain, in which reference TRBV28 and TRBJ1-1 provide the parts outside the CDR3, is DVKVTQSSRYLVKRTGEKVFLECVQDMDHENMFWYRQDPGLGLRLIYFSYDVKMKEKGDIPEGYSVSREKKERFSLILESASTNQTSMYLCANKAGGQTEAFFGQGTRLTVV.

V usage is TRBV7-9 and J usage is TRBJ2-1; 8 bases map to TRBD2. CDR1 and CDR2 from the germline V gene are SEHNR and FQNEAQ (reference sequence). Trimming at V came to 5 bases and at J to 4 bases, leaving 7 bases not matched to a gene. This CDR3 comprises 15 residues. CDR3 sequence: CASSPNREGYNEQFF. DNA for the CDR3: TGTGCCAGCAGCCCGAACCGGGAGGGGTACAATGAGCAGTTCTTC.

This sequence joins TRBV4-1 and TRBJ2-7; TRBD1 is a possible D gene (5 bases). Trimming removed 1 base from V and 2 bases from J, with 12 bases in between. The length of the CDR3 is 15 residues. Germline V gene lookup returns CDR1 MGHRA and CDR2 YSYEKL. Here the CDR3 reads CASSQGPGPTYEQYF. The DNA for the CDR3 is TGCGCCAGCAGCCAAGGACCAGGGCCCACCTACGAGCAGTACTTC.

The chain employs TRBV7-2 and TRBJ2-7; perhaps TRBD1 as D (5 bases). CDR1 is SGHTA, CDR2 FQGNSA, per germline. The length of the CDR3 is 16 residues. Trimming shortened V by 5 bases and J by 2 bases, and 19 bases separated the two germline ends. CDR3: CASSLRTDTPTYEQYF. Written as DNA, the CDR3 is TGTGCCAGCAGCCTCCGGACGGACACCCCGACCTACGAGCAGTACTTC.

The chain recombines TRBV18 with TRBJ1-4; 7 bases fit TRBD1. V lost 6 bases and J lost 7; bases outside the gene matches: 8. Germline CDR1 reads KGHSH; CDR2 reads LQKENI. CDR3 length: 14 amino acids. DNA of the CDR3: TGTGCCAGCTCGAAAGGGGGCGGAACTGAAAAACTGTTTTTT. Its protein is CASSKGGGTEKLFF. Together with reference TRBV18 and TRBJ1-4, the CDR3 gives the full variable domain: NAGVMQNPRHLVRRRGQEARLRCSPMKGHSHVYWYRQLPEEGLKFMVYLQKENIIDESGMPKERFSAEFPKEGPSILRIQQVVRGDSAAYFCASSKGGGTEKLFFGSGTQLSVL.

This clone was counted a single time. The chain links TRBV5-6 to TRBJ1-1; 10 bases line up with TRBD1. The CDR3 sequence is 15 residues long. Per germline, CDR1 SGHDT and CDR2 YYEEEE. Unmatched junction bases numbered 5, after V lost 3 bases and J lost 3 bases. The CDR3 reads CASSSWTGGDTEAFF. CDR3 coding DNA: TGTGCCAGCAGCTCATGGACAGGGGGTGACACTGAAGCTTTCTTT.

This clone was observed a single time. The chain carries TRBV7-2 and TRBJ1-5; D is ambiguous. V lost 2 bases and J 5 bases, leaving 7 bases between the germline ends. In germline, CDR1 is SGHTA, CDR2 FQGNSA. The CDR3 contains 13 residues. The CDR3 loop reads CASSLSQHQPQHF. In DNA form, the CDR3 reads TGTGCCAGCAGCTTAAGCCAGCATCAGCCCCAGCATTTT. The full variable domain, with the rest looked up from reference TRBV7-2 and TRBJ1-5, is GAGVSQSPSNKVTEKGKDVELRCDPISGHTALYWYRQSLGQGLEFLIYFQGNSAPDKSGLPSDRFSAERTGGSVSTLTIQRTQQEDSAVYLCASSLSQHQPQHFGDGTRLSIL.